This T cell receptor (beta chain) came from a study of blood T cell repertoires in COVID-19. Study-wide background: Samples came from the United States, Italy and Spain, spanning acute and convalescent COVID-19. T cells, B-cell-depleted T cells, or PBMCs provided the cDNA or gDNA that served as material.

CDR1 is MNHEY and CDR2 is SMNVEV in the germline V gene (reference sequence). The CDR3 runs 13 residues. With 5 bases clipped from V and 6 bases from J, the junction kept 4 bases outside the gene matches. Membership in each cohort depended on participant-reported clinical history. As processed by the authors: Amplification from reference gene primers served as the basis for estimated nucleated cell counts. The data were produced by immunoSEQ multiplex PCR, yet TCRdb's version contains in-frame clones alone and is incomplete. The V and J calls and clone size come from that table; D and trimming were worked out from the DNA. The sample shows 260,000 or so clones, about four fifths of them seen only once.

The sequence came from a woman aged 40 to 50 who had been exposed to COVID-19. The source material was PBMCs or T cells enriched from blood (not recorded which). The rearrangement uses TRBV27 and TRBJ2-3; 8 nucleotides agree with TRBD2. CDR3 in DNA: TGTGCCAGCAGTCCCCGGACTAGCGATACGCAGTATTTT. Translation: CASSPRTSDTQYF.